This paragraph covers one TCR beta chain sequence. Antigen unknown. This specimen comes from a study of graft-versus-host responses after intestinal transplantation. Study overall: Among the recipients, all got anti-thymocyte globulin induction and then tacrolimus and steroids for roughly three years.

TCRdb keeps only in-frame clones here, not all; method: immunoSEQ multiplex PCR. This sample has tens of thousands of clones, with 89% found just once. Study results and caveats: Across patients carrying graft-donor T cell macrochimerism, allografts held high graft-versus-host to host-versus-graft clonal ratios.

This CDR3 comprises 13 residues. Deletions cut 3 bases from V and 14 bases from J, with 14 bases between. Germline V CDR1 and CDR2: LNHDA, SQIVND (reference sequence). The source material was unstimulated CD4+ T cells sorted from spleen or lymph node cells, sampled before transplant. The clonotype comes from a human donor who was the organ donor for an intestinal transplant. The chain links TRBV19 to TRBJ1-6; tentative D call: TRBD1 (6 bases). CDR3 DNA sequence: TGTGCCAGTAGTATGACAGGCGGGGGATCCCTCCACTTT. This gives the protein CASSMTGGGSLHF.